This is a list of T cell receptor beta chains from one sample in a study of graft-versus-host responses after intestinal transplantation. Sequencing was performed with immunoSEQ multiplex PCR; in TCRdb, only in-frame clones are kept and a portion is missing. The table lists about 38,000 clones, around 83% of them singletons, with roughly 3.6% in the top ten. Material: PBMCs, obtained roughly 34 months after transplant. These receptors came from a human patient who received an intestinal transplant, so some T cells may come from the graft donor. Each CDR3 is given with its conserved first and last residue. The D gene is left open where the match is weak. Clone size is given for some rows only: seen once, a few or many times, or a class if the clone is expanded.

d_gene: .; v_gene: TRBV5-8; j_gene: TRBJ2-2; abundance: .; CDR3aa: CASSEGIMNTGELFF; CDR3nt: TGTGCCAGCAGCGAAGGGATCATGAACACCGGGGAGCTGTTTTTT
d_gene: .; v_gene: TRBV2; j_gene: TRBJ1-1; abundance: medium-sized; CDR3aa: CASSEIRSVEAFF; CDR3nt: TGTGCCAGCAGTGAAATAAGATCAGTTGAAGCTTTCTTT
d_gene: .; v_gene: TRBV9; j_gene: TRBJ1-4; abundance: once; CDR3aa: CASSPAGGRGEKLFF; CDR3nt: TGTGCCAGCAGCCCCGCGGGGGGAAGGGGTGAAAAACTGTTTTTT
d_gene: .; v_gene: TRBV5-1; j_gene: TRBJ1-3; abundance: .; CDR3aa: CASSYQGTEGNTIYF; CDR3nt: TGCGCCAGCAGTTATCAGGGGACGGAAGGAAACACCATATATTTT
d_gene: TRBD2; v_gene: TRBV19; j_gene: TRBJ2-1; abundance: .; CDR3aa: CASSITSGGFYNEQFF; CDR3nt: TGTGCCAGTAGTATCACTAGCGGAGGCTTCTACAATGAGCAGTTCTTC
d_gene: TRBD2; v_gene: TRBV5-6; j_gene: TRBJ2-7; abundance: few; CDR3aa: CASSLVASGVYEQYF; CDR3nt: TGTGCCAGCAGCTTGGTGGCTAGCGGGGTCTACGAGCAGTACTTC
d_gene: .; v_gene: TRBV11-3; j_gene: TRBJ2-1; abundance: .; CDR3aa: CASSPGPHNEQFF; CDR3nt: TGTGCCAGCAGCCCGGGACCACACAATGAGCAGTTCTTC
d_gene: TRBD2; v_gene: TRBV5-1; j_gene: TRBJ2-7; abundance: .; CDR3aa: CASSPSGTSGSYEQYF; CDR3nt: TGCGCCAGCAGCCCCTCCGGGACTAGCGGGAGCTACGAGCAGTACTTC
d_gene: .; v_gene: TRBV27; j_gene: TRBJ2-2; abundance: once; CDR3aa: CASSLSWDTANTGELFF; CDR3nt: TGTGCCAGCAGTTTATCATGGGACACCGCGAACACCGGGGAGCTGTTTTTT
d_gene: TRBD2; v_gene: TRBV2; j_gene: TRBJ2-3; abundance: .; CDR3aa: CASINQRGTSGLGTDTQYF; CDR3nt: TGTGCCAGCATTAATCAACGAGGGACTAGCGGATTAGGCACAGATACGCAGTATTTT
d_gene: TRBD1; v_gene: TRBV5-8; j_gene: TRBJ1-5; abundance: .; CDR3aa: CASSRRAVGDRGQPQHF; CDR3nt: TGTGCCAGCAGCCGGCGGGCGGTTGGGGACAGGGGCCAGCCCCAGCATTTT
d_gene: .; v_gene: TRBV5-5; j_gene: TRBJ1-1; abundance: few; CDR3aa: CASSPGDLSGILNTEAFF; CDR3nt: TGTGCCAGCAGCCCCGGGGACCTATCGGGTATACTGAACACTGAAGCTTTCTTT
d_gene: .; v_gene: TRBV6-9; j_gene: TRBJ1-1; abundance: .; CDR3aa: CASSSYEGGTEAFF; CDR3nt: TGTGCCAGCAGTTCCTATGAGGGGGGGACTGAAGCTTTCTTT
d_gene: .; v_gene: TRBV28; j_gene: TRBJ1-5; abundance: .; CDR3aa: CASSLAGFRQPQHF; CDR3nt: TGTGCCAGCAGCTTAGCAGGGTTTAGACAGCCCCAGCATTTT
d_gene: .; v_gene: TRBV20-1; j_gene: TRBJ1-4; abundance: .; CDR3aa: CSARAGTKTVF; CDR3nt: TGCAGTGCTAGAGCTGGGACAAAAACTGTTTTT
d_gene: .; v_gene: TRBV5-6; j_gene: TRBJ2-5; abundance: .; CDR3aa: CASSLSPGREETQYF; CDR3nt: TGTGCCAGCAGTCTCTCCCCGGGGAGAGAGGAGACCCAGTACTTC
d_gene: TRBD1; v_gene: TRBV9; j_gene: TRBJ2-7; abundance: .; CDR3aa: CASSERDRGPLGEQYF; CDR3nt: TGTGCCAGCAGCGAGCGGGACAGGGGCCCCCTAGGGGAGCAGTACTTC
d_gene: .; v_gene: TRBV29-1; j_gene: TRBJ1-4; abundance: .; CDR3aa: CSILRDADEKLFF; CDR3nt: TGCAGCATCCTTCGGGACGCAGATGAAAAACTGTTTTTT
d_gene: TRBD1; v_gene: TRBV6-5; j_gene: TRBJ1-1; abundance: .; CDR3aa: CASSWDRERTEAFF; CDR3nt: TGTGCCAGCAGTTGGGACAGGGAGAGGACTGAAGCTTTCTTT
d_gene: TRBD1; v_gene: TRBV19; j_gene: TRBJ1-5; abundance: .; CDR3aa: CASSIEGTGTQQPQHF; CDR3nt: TGTGCCAGTAGTATAGAGGGGACAGGGACGCAACAGCCCCAGCATTTT
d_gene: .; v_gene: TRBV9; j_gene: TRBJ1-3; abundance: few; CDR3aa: CASSVDAAYSGNTIYF; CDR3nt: TGTGCCAGCAGCGTAGATGCGGCATACTCTGGAAACACCATATATTTT
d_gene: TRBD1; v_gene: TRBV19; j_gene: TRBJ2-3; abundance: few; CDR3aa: CATHPGQGPWTDTQYF; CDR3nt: TGTGCCACACACCCGGGACAGGGGCCTTGGACAGATACGCAGTATTTT
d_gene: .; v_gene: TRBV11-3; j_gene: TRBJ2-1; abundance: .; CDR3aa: CASSLAGNEQFF; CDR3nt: TGTGCCAGCAGCTTAGCGGGCAATGAGCAGTTCTTC
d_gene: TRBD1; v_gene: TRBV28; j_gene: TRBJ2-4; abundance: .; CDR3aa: CASSPPGQGGNIQYF; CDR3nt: TGTGCCAGCAGTCCACCGGGACAGGGAGGGAACATTCAGTACTTC
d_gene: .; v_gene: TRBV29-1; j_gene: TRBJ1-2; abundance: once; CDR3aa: CSVEKDSGYGYTF; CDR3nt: TGCAGCGTTGAAAAGGATAGTGGCTATGGCTACACCTTC
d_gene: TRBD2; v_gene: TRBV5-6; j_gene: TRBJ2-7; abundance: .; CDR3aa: CASSRETIAGATEQYF; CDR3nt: TGTGCCAGCAGCAGAGAGACTATAGCGGGAGCGACCGAGCAGTACTTC
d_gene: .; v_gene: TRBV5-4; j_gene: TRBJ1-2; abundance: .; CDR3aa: CASSLVDSSAGYTF; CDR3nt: TGTGCCAGCAGCTTGGTGGACTCTTCAGCTGGCTACACCTTC
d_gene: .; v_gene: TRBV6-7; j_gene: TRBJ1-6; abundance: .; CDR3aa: CASSWTPHRSYNSPLHF; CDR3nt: TGTGCCAGCAGTTGGACCCCGCACAGGTCCTATAATTCACCCCTCCACTTT
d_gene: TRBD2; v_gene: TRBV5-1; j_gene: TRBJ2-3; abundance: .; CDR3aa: CASSLAGLAGPQYF; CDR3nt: TGCGCCAGCAGCTTGGCTGGACTAGCGGGGCCCCAGTATTTT
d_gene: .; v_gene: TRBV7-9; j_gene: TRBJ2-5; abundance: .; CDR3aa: CASSPEVGTQYF; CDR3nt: TGTGCCAGCAGCCCTGAGGTGGGGACCCAGTACTTC
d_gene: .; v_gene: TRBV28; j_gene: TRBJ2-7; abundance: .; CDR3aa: CASQGQGYEQYF; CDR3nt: TGTGCCAGTCAGGGTCAAGGCTACGAGCAGTACTTC
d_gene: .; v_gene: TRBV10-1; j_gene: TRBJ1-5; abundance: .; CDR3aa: CASSAGGNQPQHF; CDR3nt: TGCGCCAGCTCCGCGGGGGGCAATCAGCCCCAGCATTTT
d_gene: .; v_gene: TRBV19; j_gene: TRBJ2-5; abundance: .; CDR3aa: CASSITGYQETQYF; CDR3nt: TGTGCCAGTAGTATTACAGGGTACCAAGAGACCCAGTACTTC
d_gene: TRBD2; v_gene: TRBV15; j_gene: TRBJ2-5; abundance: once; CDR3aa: CATSREGEGETQYF; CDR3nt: TGTGCCACCAGCAGAGAGGGGGAGGGAGAGACCCAGTACTTC
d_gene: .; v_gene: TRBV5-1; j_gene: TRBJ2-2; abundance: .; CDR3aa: CASSLHPTGELFF; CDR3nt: TGCGCCAGCAGCTTGCATCCCACCGGGGAGCTGTTTTTT
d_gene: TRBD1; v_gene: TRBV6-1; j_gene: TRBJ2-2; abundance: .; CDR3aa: CASSDGTGTGELFF; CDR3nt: TGTGCCAGCAGTGATGGGACAGGGACCGGGGAGCTGTTTTTT
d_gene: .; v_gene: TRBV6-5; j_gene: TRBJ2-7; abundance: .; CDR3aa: CASSYSTSYEQYF; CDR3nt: TGTGCCAGCAGTTACTCCACTTCCTACGAGCAGTACTTC
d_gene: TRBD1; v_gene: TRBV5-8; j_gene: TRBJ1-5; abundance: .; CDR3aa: CASSSGTGGDQPQHF; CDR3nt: TGTGCCAGCAGTTCCGGGACAGGTGGAGATCAGCCCCAGCATTTT
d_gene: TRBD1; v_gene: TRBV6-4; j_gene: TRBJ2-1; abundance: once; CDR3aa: CASSDGSGGDYNEQFF; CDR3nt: TGTGCCAGCAGTGACGGATCAGGGGGCGACTACAATGAGCAGTTCTTC
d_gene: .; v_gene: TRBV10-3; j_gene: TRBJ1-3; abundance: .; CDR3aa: CAISPGKTGNTIYF; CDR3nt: TGTGCCATCAGTCCAGGGAAGACTGGAAACACCATATATTTT
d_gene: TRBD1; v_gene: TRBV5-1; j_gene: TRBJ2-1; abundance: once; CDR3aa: CASSLNVGQGADEQFF; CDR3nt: TGCGCCAGCAGCTTGAATGTGGGACAGGGGGCCGATGAGCAGTTCTTC
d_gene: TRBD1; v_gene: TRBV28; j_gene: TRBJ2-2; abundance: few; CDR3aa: CASSSSGQGDTGELFF; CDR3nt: TGTGCCAGCAGTTCCTCGGGACAGGGCGACACCGGGGAGCTGTTTTTT
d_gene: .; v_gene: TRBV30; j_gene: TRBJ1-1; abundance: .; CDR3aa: CAWVPGWANTEAFF; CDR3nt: TGTGCCTGGGTACCCGGCTGGGCCAACACTGAAGCTTTCTTT
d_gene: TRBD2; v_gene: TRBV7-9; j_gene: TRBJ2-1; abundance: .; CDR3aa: CASSTTLLAGAHNEQFF; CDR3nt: TGTGCCAGCAGCACCACCCTACTAGCGGGGGCCCACAATGAGCAGTTCTTC
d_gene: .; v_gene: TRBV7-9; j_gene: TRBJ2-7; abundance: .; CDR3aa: CASSFGPGQGALYEQYF; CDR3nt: .
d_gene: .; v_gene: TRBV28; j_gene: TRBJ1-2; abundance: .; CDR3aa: CASSFAGANYGYTF; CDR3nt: TGTGCCAGCAGTTTCGCTGGGGCTAACTATGGCTACACCTTC
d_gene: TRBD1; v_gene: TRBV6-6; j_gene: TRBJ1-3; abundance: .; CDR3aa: CASSFGGGQGFNTIYF; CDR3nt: TGTGCCAGCAGTTTCGGTGGAGGACAGGGGTTCAACACCATATATTTT
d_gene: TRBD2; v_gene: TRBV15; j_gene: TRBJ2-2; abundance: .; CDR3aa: CATSAAGGRTGELFF; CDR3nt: TGTGCCACCAGCGCAGCGGGGGGACGGACCGGGGAGCTGTTTTTT
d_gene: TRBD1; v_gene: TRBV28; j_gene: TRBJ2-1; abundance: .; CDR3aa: CASSQYGQGSYNEQFF; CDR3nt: TGTGCCAGCAGCCAGTATGGACAGGGTAGCTACAATGAGCAGTTCTTC
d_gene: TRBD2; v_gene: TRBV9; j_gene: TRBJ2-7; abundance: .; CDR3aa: CASSTGLAGDYEQYF; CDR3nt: TGTGCCAGCAGCACTGGACTAGCGGGGGACTACGAGCAGTACTTC
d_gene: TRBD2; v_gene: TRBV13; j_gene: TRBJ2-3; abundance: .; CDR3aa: CASTRMREVTDTQYF; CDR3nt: TGTGCCAGCACCCGCATGCGGGAGGTCACAGATACGCAGTATTTT
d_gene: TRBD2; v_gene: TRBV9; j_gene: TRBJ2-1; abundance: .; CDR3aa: CASSVGVSGGNEQFF; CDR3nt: TGTGCCAGCAGCGTAGGGGTTAGCGGGGGCAATGAGCAGTTCTTC
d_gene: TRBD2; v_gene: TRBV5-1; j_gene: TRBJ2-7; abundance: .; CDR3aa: CASSLVGSPLGLAPYEQYF; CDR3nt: TGCGCCAGCAGCTTGGTTGGTTCCCCCTTAGGACTAGCGCCCTACGAGCAGTACTTC
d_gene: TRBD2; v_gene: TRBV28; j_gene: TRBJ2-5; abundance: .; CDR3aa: CASSFLASGGRGETQYF; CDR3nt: TGTGCCAGCAGTTTCCTGGCTAGCGGGGGGAGGGGAGAGACCCAGTACTTC
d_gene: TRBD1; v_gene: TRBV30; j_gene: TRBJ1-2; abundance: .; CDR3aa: CAWSVQGGGDGYTF; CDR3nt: TGTGCCTGGAGTGTACAGGGAGGGGGCGATGGCTACACCTTC